This T cell receptor beta chain was recorded in a study of blood T cells in healthy people across ages. Germline V gives CDR1 SGHRS, CDR2 YFSETQ. This CDR3 is 17 amino acids long. The V segment lost 3 bases and the J segment 0 bases; nucleotides outside the gene matches: 9. Combining a sample-barcoded 5' primer with a J-beta primer mix, a second PCR ran for roughly 6 to 12 cycles. Via MiXCR, TCRdb re-called the 5' RACE reads, giving one row per CDR3 protein. The data contain 540,000 or so distinct CDR3 sequences, around 24% of them singletons. In addition, the sample was reused for a study of T cells of mothers and their children.

Sequenced material: blood. The chain carries TRBV5-1 and TRBJ2-1; 7 nucleotides align to TRBD2. This TCR derives from a boy younger than 18 in good health. This chain's CDR3 is CASSWGGLSSSYNEQFF. The CDR3 DNA is TGCGCCAGCAGCTGGGGGGGTCTTAGCAGCTCCTACAATGAGCAGTTCTTC. The variable domain in full, completed from reference TRBV5-1 and TRBJ2-1, reads KAGVTQTPRYLIKTRGQQVTLSCSPISGHRSVSWYQQTPGQGLQFLFEYFSETQRNKGNFPGRFSGRQFSNSRSEMNVSTLELGDSALYLCASSWGGLSSSYNEQFFGPGTRLTVL.